This TCR beta chain was captured in a study of T cell responses to AZD1222 COVID-19 vaccine. Study-wide findings and caveats: Spike as a whole was targeted by vaccine-associated CD4 TCRs, dominant at 160-218 and 743-854.

Data came from immunoSEQ multiplex PCR; TCRdb stores just in-frame clones and leaves some out. The sample lists about 120,000 clones; about 87% were seen once. Worth noting for this clone: What it binds is unknown.

V was pared by 2 bases and J by 6 bases, with 10 bases between. CDR3 length: 13 amino acids. Germline V gene lookup returns CDR1 SGHVS and CDR2 FQNEAQ. The chain carries TRBV7-8 and TRBJ1-1; D is undetermined. Sample: peripheral blood, taken on day 0 of AZD1222 vaccination. The clonotype comes from an adult in good health. CDR3 coding DNA: TGTGCCAGCAGCTTATCAGGCATGGCTGAAGCTTTCTTT. Protein: CASSLSGMAEAFF.